This is a list of T cell receptor beta chains from one sample in a study of cytomegalovirus exposure and HLA in healthy donors. The assay was immunoSEQ multiplex PCR, and TCRdb's table has in-frame clones only and misses some. In all, the sample yields 100,000 to 150,000 clones. The sample comprised PBMCs. These receptors were taken from a man younger than 35 in good health and CMV-seronegative. Each CDR3 is given with its conserved first and last residue. Fields, in order: V gene, CDR3 length, J gene, CDR3 protein.

TRBV30	12	TRBJ2-7	CAWSLQFHEQYF
TRBV7-8	15	TRBJ1-1	CASSSLRRSFNEAFF
TRBV29-1	14	TRBJ2-3	CSVEKGISTDTQYF
TRBV14	16	TRBJ1-4	CASSQDGAGSGEKLFF
TRBV7-6	16	TRBJ2-1	CASSSTRTSGDNEQFF
TRBV14	17	TRBJ2-1	CASSQVSWREWVNEQFF
TRBV7-9	16	TRBJ2-7	CASSLAFGTGGYEQYF
TRBV27	12	TRBJ1-2	CASSSLSHGYTF
TRBV10-1	13	TRBJ1-2	CASSPSTGNGYTF
TRBV29-1	14	TRBJ1-2	CSAVTGTPNYGYTF
TRBV29-1	13	TRBJ1-2	CSVSDRANYGYTF
TRBV10-3	14	TRBJ2-7	CATSGLADSYEQYF
TRBV13	15	TRBJ1-1	CASSTSRQGNTEAFF
TRBV5-6	13	TRBJ2-7	CASSQDSSYEQYF
TRBV6-1	15	TRBJ2-7	CASSEGYPTAYEQYF
TRBV9	15	TRBJ2-5	CASSLGLADQETQYF
TRBV30	14	TRBJ2-7	CAWSYGEGGVEQYF
TRBV7-2	16	TRBJ2-2	CASSPQSPGNTGELFF
TRBV4-1	16	TRBJ2-7	CASSQAGLAGGHEQYF
TRBV27	15	TRBJ2-3	CASSSSGRATDTQYF
TRBV18	17	TRBJ2-7	CASSPAAGGTGAYEQYF
TRBV2	16	TRBJ2-7	CATGFGSGATIYEQYF
TRBV18	16	TRBJ2-2	CASSPLAGGETGELFF
TRBV7-9	14	TRBJ2-7	CASSSQLAAYEQYF
TRBV10-2	15	TRBJ1-4	CASRGSRATNEKLFF
TRBV7-9	16	TRBJ1-4	CASSLATEGTNEKLFF
TRBV6-1	16	TRBJ1-2	CASSEDRESHYYGYTF
TRBV6-5	13	TRBJ1-2	CASRTGLNYGYTF
TRBV7-7	14	TRBJ2-5	CASSLSGVGETQYF
TRBV29-1	12	TRBJ2-2	CSTYRNTGELFF
TRBV27	15	TRBJ1-5	CASSAQGAGGQPQHF
TRBV25-1	14	TRBJ2-7	CASRTTGSSYEQYF
TRBV19	11	TRBJ2-7	CASSIRGEQYF
TRBV19	14	TRBJ2-2	CASSHAQGPGELFF
TRBV27	14	TRBJ1-1	CASSYGTPNTEAFF
TRBV5-5	15	TRBJ2-7	CASSLVPSGVYEQYF
TRBV18	19	TRBJ2-1	CASSLQSGTSGTSYNEQFF
TRBV18	16	TRBJ2-5	CASSPPGTGLKETQYF
TRBV11-2	15	TRBJ1-4	CASSSRDRVGEKLFF
TRBV15	16	TRBJ2-3	CATSRSTGIGTDTQYF
TRBV7-6	17	TRBJ2-7	CASSSALAGGLPYEQYF
TRBV28	17	TRBJ1-2	CASSSPPGGSSNYGYTF
TRBV30	12	TRBJ1-1	CAWSSTTREAFF
TRBV16	14	TRBJ2-7	CASSILESSYEQYF
TRBV19	15	TRBJ1-4	CASSFQQLRNEKLFF
TRBV30	18	TRBJ1-4	CAWSVGSRGTTGGLKLFF
TRBV4-1	14	TRBJ2-5	CASRQEGVGETQYF
TRBV5-1	18	TRBJ1-6	CASSSHLQGALDNSPLHF
TRBV10-1	15	TRBJ2-5	CASSESNRGRETQYF
TRBV6-1	14	NA	CASSVRDRAYEQYF
TRBV11-3	15	TRBJ1-6	CASSLDTGNNSPLHF
TRBV18	15	TRBJ1-1	CASSSRTGENTEAFF
TRBV18	17	TRBJ2-7	CASSRGGTGTTNYEQYF
TRBV6-1	15	TRBJ2-7	CASSEVVQGLWEQYF
TRBV19	15	TRBJ2-5	CASSMGTGGVETQYF